One sample yielded the 30 T cell receptor beta chains listed below, sequenced in a study of blood T cell repertoires in COVID-19. The method was immunoSEQ multiplex PCR; TCRdb's version includes in-frame clones alone and lacks a portion of them. The table shows about 220,000 clones, with just over 85% occurring only once. Input material: PBMCs or T cells enriched from blood (not recorded which). The origin of the receptors is a woman aged 45-59 years with acute COVID-19.

The table lists this clone with a few counts. J is TRBJ2-7 and V is TRBV28, with a tentative D call TRBD1 (5 bases). The CDR3 contains 15 residues. Trimming removed 7 bases at V and 2 bases at J, with 18 bases between. Germline assignment: CDR1 MDHEN and CDR2 SYDVKM. CDR3 sequence (DNA): TGTGCCAGCACTTCCCCCTGGGGCAGAACCTACGAGCAGTACTTC. Protein sequence: CASTSPWGRTYEQYF.

V usage is TRBV7-3 and J usage is TRBJ1-3, with a tentative D call TRBD1 (6 bases). The CDR3 has 16 amino acids. Looked up from germline, CDR1 is SGHTA and CDR2 is FQGTGA. V dropped 0 bases and J dropped 0 bases, with 9 bases sitting between them. As DNA, the CDR3 is TGTGCCAGCAGCTTAACTTCAGGGGCCTCTGGAAACACCATATATTTT. Amino acids: CASSLTSGASGNTIYF.

The rearrangement joins TRBV29-1 to TRBJ1-4, with TRBD1 matching 7 bases. Looked up from germline, CDR1 is SQVTM and CDR2 is ANQGSEA. The V and J ends lost 4 bases and 8 bases, in that order; junction bases with no gene match: 4. The CDR3 loop spans 12 amino acids. The CDR3, as DNA: TGCAGCGTTGGACAGGGTCGGGAAAAACTGTTTTTT. Protein sequence: CSVGQGREKLFF.

The chain uses TRBV6-5 and TRBJ2-1; tentative D call: TRBD1 (5 bases). The CDR3 is 15 residues long. The V end was cut by 2 bases, the J end by 6 bases, with 14 bases between. Germline V gene sequence: CDR1 MNHEY, CDR2 SVGAGI. The DNA for the CDR3 is TGTGCCAGCAGTTACATGCAGGGATCGGGCAATGAGCAGTTCTTC. This translates into CASSYMQGSGNEQFF.

This sequence joins TRBV19 and TRBJ1-1; no firm D call. This CDR3 has 14 residues. The V gene's germline CDR1 is LNHDA and CDR2 SQIVND (reference sequence). The germline V and J ends were trimmed by 6 bases and 5 bases, with 16 bases remaining between them. The CDR3 spells CASRVGRDGTEAFF. The CDR3 DNA reads TGTGCCAGTAGAGTAGGGAGGGATGGGACTGAAGCTTTCTTT.

The CDR3 loop is CASSRDRVNSPLHF. The CDR3 DNA reads as TGTGCCAGTAGCCGGGACAGGGTAAACTCACCCCTCCACTTT. The chain links TRBV19 to TRBJ1-6; TRBD1 matches at 9 bases. Germline V gene data show CDR1 as LNHDA and CDR2 as SQIVND (reference sequence). Trimming at V came to 6 bases and at J to 10 bases, leaving 7 bases not matched to a gene. This CDR3 spans 14 amino acids.

This clone was observed a handful of times. V is TRBV6-5 and J is TRBJ1-3, with a weak D call TRBD1 (5 bases). The CDR3 sequence is 14 residues long. The germline gives CDR1 MNHEY, CDR2 SVGAGI. Deletions cut 7 bases from V and 0 bases from J, with 10 bases between. In DNA form, the CDR3 reads TGTGCCAGCATAAGGGGCCACTCTGGAAACACCATATATTTT. Protein product: CASIRGHSGNTIYF.

This chain links TRBV6-6 with TRBJ2-7; tentatively, D is TRBD1 (6 bases). This CDR3 has 12 amino acids. The V gene's germline CDR1 is MNHNY and CDR2 SVGAGI (reference sequence). The V and J ends lost 8 bases and 3 bases respectively, with 11 bases between them. The CDR3 loop is CASGQINYEQYF. The CDR3, as DNA: TGTGCCAGCGGACAGATAAACTACGAGCAGTACTTC.

The chain uses TRBV28 and TRBJ2-1; possibly TRBD2 for D (8 bases). Between the trimmed V and J ends, which lost 6 bases and 0 bases, there was a span of 15 bases. The CDR3 loop spans 16 amino acids. Germline V gene sequence: CDR1 MDHEN, CDR2 SYDVKM. CDR3 DNA: TGTGCCAGCAGGCCGACAGGGACTAGCTCCTACAATGAGCAGTTCTTC. Protein sequence: CASRPTGTSSYNEQFF.

V is TRBV7-2 and J is TRBJ1-3, with no clear D. The V end lost 5 bases, the J end lost 0 bases, and 8 bases lay between the germline ends. Germline CDR1 and CDR2: SGHTA and FQGNSA. This CDR3 is built from 14 residues. CDR3 nucleotide sequence: TGTGCCAGCAGCCGGTATGGCTCTGGAAACACCATATATTTT. Translating gives CASSRYGSGNTIYF. The whole variable domain, filled in from reference TRBV7-2 and TRBJ1-3, reads GAGVSQSPSNKVTEKGKDVELRCDPISGHTALYWYRQSLGQGLEFLIYFQGNSAPDKSGLPSDRFSAERTGGSVSTLTIQRTQQEDSAVYLCASSRYGSGNTIYFGEGSWLTVV.

This chain links TRBV21-1 with TRBJ2-1; TRBD2, the table's D call, was not compared with the DNA. TRBV21-1 constitutes a pseudogene. The CDR3 length is 12 residues. CDR3 sequence: CASSLFFNEQFF. Here the CDR3 DNA reads TGTGCCAGCAGCCTCTTTTTCAATGAGCAGTTCTTC.

The gene calls are TRBV15 and TRBJ1-2; 11 bases are a match to TRBD1. This CDR3 has 18 amino acids. Germline-derived CDR1 and CDR2 are LNHNV and YYDKDF (reference sequence). The J segment lost 2 bases and the V segment lost 2 bases, leaving 10 bases of the junction unmatched. This CDR3 reads CATSRLGTGGGGNYGYTF. CDR3 nucleotides: TGTGCCACCAGCAGACTTGGGACAGGGGGAGGAGGAAACTATGGCTACACCTTC. The whole variable domain, remainder taken from reference TRBV15 and TRBJ1-2, is DAMVIQNPRYQVTQFGKPVTLSCSQTLNHNVMYWYQQKSSQAPKLLFHYYDKDFNNEADTPDNFQSRRPNTSFCFLDIRSPGLGDTAMYLCATSRLGTGGGGNYGYTFGSGTRLTVV.

V is TRBV18 and J is TRBJ2-7; TRBD2 matches 11 bases. The CDR3 runs to 15 residues. After removal of 6 bases from V and 0 bases from J, the junction contained 4 bases not matched to a gene. Germline values: CDR1 KGHSH, CDR2 LQKENI. The CDR3 loop is CASSGTSGASYEQYF. DNA of the CDR3: TGTGCCAGCTCCGGGACTAGCGGAGCCTCCTACGAGCAGTACTTC.

The rearrangement links TRBV28 to TRBJ2-7; 11 bases line up with TRBD1. Looked up from germline, CDR1 is MDHEN and CDR2 is SYDVKM. The J segment lost 9 bases and the V segment lost 5 bases, leaving 18 bases of the junction unmatched. The CDR3 is made up of 17 amino acids. CDR3 in amino acids: CASSAPGDRGSLEGQYF. CDR3 nucleotides: TGTGCCAGCAGTGCCCCCGGGGACAGGGGGTCCCTGGAAGGGCAGTACTTC.

This chain connects TRBV30 to TRBJ1-6; D may be TRBD1 (6 bases). Germline V gene sequence: CDR1 GTSNPN, CDR2 SVGIG (reference sequence). The ends were cut back, 6 bases at V and 6 bases at J, with 18 bases in the middle. This CDR3 comprises 15 residues. CDR3 in amino acids: CACNRAPDSNSPLHF. The CDR3 bases are TGTGCCTGCAACAGGGCCCCGGACTCTAATTCACCCCTCCACTTT.

The chain uses TRBV28 and TRBJ1-5; D ambiguous. This CDR3 comprises 16 residues. V was trimmed by 1 base and J by 5 bases, leaving 15 bases between them. Germline V gives CDR1 MDHEN, CDR2 SYDVKM. CDR3 residues: CASSLLSGNRDQPQHF. CDR3 sequence (DNA): TGTGCCAGCAGTTTATTATCGGGGAATAGGGATCAGCCCCAGCATTTT.

This chain links TRBV6-5 with TRBJ1-1; the match to TRBD1 covers 7 bases. This CDR3 has 13 residues. Trimming removed 0 bases from V and 8 bases from J; junction bases left unmatched: 3. Germline lookup yields CDR1 MNHEY and CDR2 SVGAGI. CDR3 loop: CASSYSRQGEAFF. In DNA form, the CDR3 reads TGTGCCAGCAGTTACTCGAGACAGGGAGAAGCTTTCTTT.

This clone turned up a few times. This chain uses TRBV7-3 with TRBJ1-2; 9 bases are a match to TRBD1. The CDR3 runs 15 residues. CDR1 is SGHTA, CDR2 FQGTGA, per germline. Germline trimming cut 5 bases from V and 4 bases from J; bases unmatched to any gene: 8. The CDR3 here is CASSHDGDRVYGYTF. DNA for the CDR3: TGTGCCAGCAGCCATGACGGGGACAGGGTCTATGGCTACACCTTC.

The V call is TRBV28, the J call TRBJ2-7, with D possibly TRBD1 on 7 matching bases. CDR3 size: 13 residues. V was shortened by 5 bases and J by 8 bases, with 16 bases between the two germline ends. The germline CDR1 and CDR2 sequences are MDHEN and SYDVKM. The CDR3 loop is CASSRGLGGKQYF. CDR3 in DNA: TGTGCCAGCAGTAGGGGGCTGGGCGGGAAGCAGTACTTC.

This clone has only one observation. The chain has TRBV5-1 and TRBJ2-3; possible D gene TRBD2, 5 bases. Germline V CDR1 and CDR2: SGHRS, YFSETQ. This CDR3 spans 12 amino acids. Trimming pared 4 bases from V and 6 bases from J, leaving 9 bases between. The CDR3, as DNA: TGCGCCAGCAGCGCCCCGGGGGATACGCAGTATTTT. Translated: CASSAPGDTQYF. The full variable domain, rest sourced from reference TRBV5-1 and TRBJ2-3, is KAGVTQTPRYLIKTRGQQVTLSCSPISGHRSVSWYQQTPGQGLQFLFEYFSETQRNKGNFPGRFSGRQFSNSRSEMNVSTLELGDSALYLCASSAPGDTQYFGPGTRLTVL.

The DNA for the CDR3 is TGTGCCAGTAGTACTCGGACAGGGGGAAATTCACCCCTCCACTTT. Amino acid sequence: CASSTRTGGNSPLHF. V and J are TRBV19 and TRBJ1-6; 10 nucleotides agree with TRBD1. Germline V CDR1 and CDR2: LNHDA, SQIVND (reference sequence). V trimming: 4 bases; J trimming: 7 bases; junction bases outside the gene matches: 4. The CDR3 runs to 15 residues.

V is TRBV5-1 and J is TRBJ2-1; 12 bases are a match to TRBD2. Per the germline V gene, CDR1 is SGHRS and CDR2 is YFSETQ. Trimming at V came to 1 base and at J to 6 bases, leaving 5 bases not matched to a gene. The CDR3 contains 16 residues. For the CDR3, the DNA is TGCGCCAGCAGCTTGCTAGCGGGAGGGCCTTCCAATGAGCAGTTCTTC. Protein sequence: CASSLLAGGPSNEQFF.

The chain has TRBV19 and TRBJ2-7, with 8 bases that match TRBD1. The CDR3 contains 16 residues. V lost 4 bases, J lost 4 bases, and 12 bases stayed unmatched. Germline CDR1 LNHDA, CDR2 SQIVND (reference sequence). The CDR3, as DNA: TGTGCCAGTAGTAAAGCCGGGACAACAGGGGGGTACGAGCAGTACTTC. It encodes CASSKAGTTGGYEQYF.

V gene TRBV7-8 combines with J gene TRBJ2-1, with 10 bases that match TRBD1. The V gene end was trimmed by 7 bases and the J gene end by 10 bases; junction bases not matched to a gene: 7. CDR1 is SGHVS and CDR2 is FQNEAQ in the germline V gene. The CDR3 length is 13 residues. CDR3 protein: CASTTGGHGEQFF. The CDR3 region has the DNA TGTGCCAGCACGACAGGGGGCCATGGAGAGCAGTTCTTC.

The V gene is TRBV11-2, the J gene TRBJ2-5, with D possibly being TRBD1 (5 bases). Trimming removed 0 bases from V and 6 bases from J, with 11 bases in between. Germline CDR1 is SGHAT and CDR2 is FQNNGV. The CDR3 sequence is 14 residues long. CDR3 coding DNA: TGTGCCAGCAGCTTAGAGGCAGGGAAGAAGACCCAGTACTTC. Translating it yields CASSLEAGKKTQYF.

The chain uses TRBV11-1 and TRBJ1-1, with a possible D match to TRBD1 (5 bases). V was cut by 5 bases and J by 0 bases, with 16 bases left in between. This CDR3 is 16 amino acids long. The germline V gene encodes CDR1 SGHAT and CDR2 FQDESV (reference sequence). This chain's CDR3 is CASSPRAGRLNTEAFF. The CDR3 DNA reads as TGTGCCAGCAGCCCCCGGGCGGGACGGTTGAACACTGAAGCTTTCTTT.

The chain links TRBV5-1 to TRBJ1-5, with D perhaps TRBD1 (5 bases). V lost 0 bases and J lost 1, with 5 bases in between. The CDR3 is 14 amino acids. Germline lookup yields CDR1 SGHRS and CDR2 YFSETQ. The CDR3 region has the DNA TGCGCCAGCAGCTTGGAGGGGAGCAATCAGCCCCAGCATTTT. This encodes CASSLEGSNQPQHF.

This chain links TRBV29-1 with TRBJ2-1; 13 nucleotides agree with TRBD2. With V trimmed by 7 bases and J by 2 bases, 8 bases remained unmatched. This CDR3 has 16 amino acids. CDR1 is SQVTM, CDR2 ANQGSEA, per germline. The DNA of the CDR3 is TGCAGCGGGAAAAGACTAGCGGGAGGACCCTACAATGAGCAGTTCTTC. Translating gives CSGKRLAGGPYNEQFF.

The chain carries TRBV24-1 and TRBJ2-2; D is ambiguous. V was shortened by 1 base and J by 5 bases, with 7 bases between the two germline ends. Germline V gene lookup returns CDR1 KGHDR and CDR2 SFDVKD. The length of the CDR3 is 14 residues. The CDR3 coding sequence is TGTGCCACCAGTGATTTCCCGGAGACCGGGGAGCTGTTTTTT. It translates to CATSDFPETGELFF.

The chain has TRBV7-9 and TRBJ2-7; 8 nucleotides agree with TRBD1. CDR3 length: 15 amino acids. Trimming took 5 bases from V and 0 from J; bases not matched to a gene: 6. CDR1 and CDR2 from the germline V gene are SEHNR and FQNEAQ (reference sequence). CDR3 sequence: CASSPTGVNSYEQYF. CDR3 coding DNA: TGTGCCAGCAGCCCGACAGGGGTAAACTCCTACGAGCAGTACTTC.